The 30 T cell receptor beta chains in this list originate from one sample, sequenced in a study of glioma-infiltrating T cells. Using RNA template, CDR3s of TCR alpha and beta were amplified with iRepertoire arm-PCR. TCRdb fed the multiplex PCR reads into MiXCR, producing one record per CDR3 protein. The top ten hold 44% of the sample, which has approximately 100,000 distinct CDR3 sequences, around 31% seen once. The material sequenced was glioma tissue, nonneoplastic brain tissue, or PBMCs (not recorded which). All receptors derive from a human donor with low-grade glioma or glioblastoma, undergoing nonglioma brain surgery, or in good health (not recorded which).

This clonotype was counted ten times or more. CDR3 sequence (DNA): TGCAGTGCCCAACCGGGACTAGCGGATCACAAAAACATTCAGTACTTC. Residues: CSAQPGLADHKNIQYF. This rearrangement joins TRBV20-1 to TRBJ2-4; the match to TRBD2 covers 11 bases. The germline V gene has CDR1 DFQATT and CDR2 SNEGSKA (reference sequence). Unmatched junction bases numbered 10, after V lost 6 bases and J lost 3 bases. CDR3 size: 16 residues.

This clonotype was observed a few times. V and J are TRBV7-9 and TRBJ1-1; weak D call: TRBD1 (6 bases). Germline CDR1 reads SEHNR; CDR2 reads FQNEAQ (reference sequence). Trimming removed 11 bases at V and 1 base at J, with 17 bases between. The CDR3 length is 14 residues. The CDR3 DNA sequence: TGTGCCGGGGTAGGAGGGGGGAAGAACACTGAAGCTTTCTTT. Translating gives CAGVGGGKNTEAFF.

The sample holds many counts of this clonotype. CDR3 sequence reads: CASSLLDTEAFF. The CDR3 DNA reads TGTGCCAGCAGTTTACTGGACACTGAAGCTTTCTTT. The V call is TRBV28, the J call TRBJ1-1, with D uncertain. Per the germline V gene, CDR1 is MDHEN and CDR2 is SYDVKM. The CDR3 extends over 12 amino acids. V was pared by 2 bases and J by 3 bases, with 4 bases between.

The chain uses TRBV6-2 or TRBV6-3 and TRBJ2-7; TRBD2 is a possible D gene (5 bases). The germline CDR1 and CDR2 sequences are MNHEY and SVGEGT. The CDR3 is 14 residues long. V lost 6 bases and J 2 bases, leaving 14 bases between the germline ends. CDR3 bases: TGTGCCAGCAGCCTCTACGGGAATCCCTACGAGCAGTACTTC. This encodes CASSLYGNPYEQYF.

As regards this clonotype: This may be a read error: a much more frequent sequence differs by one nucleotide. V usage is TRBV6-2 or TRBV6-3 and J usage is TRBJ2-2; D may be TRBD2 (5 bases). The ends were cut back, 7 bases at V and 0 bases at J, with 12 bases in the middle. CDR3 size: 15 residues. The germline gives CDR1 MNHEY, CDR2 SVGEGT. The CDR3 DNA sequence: TGTGCCAGCAAAGCGGTGGAGACGAACACCGGGGAGCTGTTTTTT. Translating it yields CASKAVETNTGELFF.

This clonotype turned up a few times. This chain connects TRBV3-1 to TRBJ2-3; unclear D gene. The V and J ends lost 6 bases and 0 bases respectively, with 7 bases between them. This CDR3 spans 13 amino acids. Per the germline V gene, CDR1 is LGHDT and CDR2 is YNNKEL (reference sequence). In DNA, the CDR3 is TGTGCCAGCAGATTGGGTAGCACAGATACGCAGTATTTT. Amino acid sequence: CASRLGSTDTQYF.

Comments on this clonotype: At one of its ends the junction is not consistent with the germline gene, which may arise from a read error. This chain's CDR3 is CASHGQETGELFF. CDR3 DNA: TGTGCCAGCCATGGACAGGAAACCGGGGAGCTATTTTTT. This chain links TRBV6-1 with TRBJ2-2, with 7 bases that match TRBD1. Germline CDR1 reads MNHNS; CDR2 reads SASEGT. The CDR3 is 13 amino acids.

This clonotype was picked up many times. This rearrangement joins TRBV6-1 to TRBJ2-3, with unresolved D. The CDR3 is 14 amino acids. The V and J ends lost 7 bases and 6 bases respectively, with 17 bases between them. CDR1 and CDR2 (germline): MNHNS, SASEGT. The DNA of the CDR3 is TGTGCCAGCACTCGGGCAGGTGAAATGGATACGCAGTATTTT. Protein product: CASTRAGEMDTQYF.

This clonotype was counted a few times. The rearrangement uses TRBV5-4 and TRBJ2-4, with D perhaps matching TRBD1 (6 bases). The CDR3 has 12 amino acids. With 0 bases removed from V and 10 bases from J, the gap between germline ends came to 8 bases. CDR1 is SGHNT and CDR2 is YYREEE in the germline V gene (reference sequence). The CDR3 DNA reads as TGTGCCAGCAGCTTGGACAGGGAGATTCAGTACTTC. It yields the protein CASSLDREIQYF.

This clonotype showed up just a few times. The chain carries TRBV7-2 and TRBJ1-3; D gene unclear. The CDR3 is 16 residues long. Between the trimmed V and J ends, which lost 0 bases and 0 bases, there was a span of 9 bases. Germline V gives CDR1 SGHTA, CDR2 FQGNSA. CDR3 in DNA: TGTGCCAGCAGCTTAGCAGGCAGGAGCTCTGGAAACACCATATATTTT. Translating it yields CASSLAGRSSGNTIYF.

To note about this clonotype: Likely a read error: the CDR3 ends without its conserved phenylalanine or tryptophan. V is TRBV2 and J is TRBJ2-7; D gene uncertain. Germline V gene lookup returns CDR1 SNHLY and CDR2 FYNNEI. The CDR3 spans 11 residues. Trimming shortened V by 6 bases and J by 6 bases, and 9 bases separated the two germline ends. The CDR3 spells CASSAWGEQYS. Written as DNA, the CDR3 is TGTGCCAGCAGCGCCTGGGGCGAGCAGTACTCC.

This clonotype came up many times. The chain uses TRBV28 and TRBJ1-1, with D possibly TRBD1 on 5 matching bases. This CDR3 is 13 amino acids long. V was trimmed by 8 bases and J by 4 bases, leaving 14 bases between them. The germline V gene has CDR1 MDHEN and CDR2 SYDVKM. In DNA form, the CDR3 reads TGTGCCAGCCGACGGGGCGGTATCACTGAAGCTTTCTTT. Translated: CASRRGGITEAFF.

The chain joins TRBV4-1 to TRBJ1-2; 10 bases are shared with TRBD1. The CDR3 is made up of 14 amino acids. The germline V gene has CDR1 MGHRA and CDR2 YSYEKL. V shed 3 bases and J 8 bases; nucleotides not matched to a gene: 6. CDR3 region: CASSQGTGERGYTF. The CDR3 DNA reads TGCGCCAGCAGCCAGGGGACAGGGGAGCGAGGCTACACCTTC.

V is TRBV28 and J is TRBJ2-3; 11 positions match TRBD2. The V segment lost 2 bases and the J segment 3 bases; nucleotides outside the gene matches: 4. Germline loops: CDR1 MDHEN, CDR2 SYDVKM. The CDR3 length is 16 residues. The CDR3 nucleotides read TGTGCCAGCAGTTTAATAGCGGGGGGGATGACAGATACGCAGTATTTT. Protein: CASSLIAGGMTDTQYF.

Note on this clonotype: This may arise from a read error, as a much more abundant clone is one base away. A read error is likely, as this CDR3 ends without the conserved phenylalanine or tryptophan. The CDR3 region is CASSYSVGDREQYL. The CDR3 nucleotides are TGTGCCAGCAGTTACTCGGTGGGTGATCGCGAGCAGTACCTC. This rearrangement joins TRBV6-6 to TRBJ2-7; D is unresolved. This CDR3 has 14 residues. Germline V gene lookup returns CDR1 MNHNY and CDR2 SVGAGI (reference sequence). V lost 0 bases and J 6 bases, leaving 12 bases between the germline ends.

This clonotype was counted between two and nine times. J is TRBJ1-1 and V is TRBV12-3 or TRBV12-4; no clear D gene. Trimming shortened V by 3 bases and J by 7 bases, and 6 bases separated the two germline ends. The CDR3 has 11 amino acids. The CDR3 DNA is TGTGCCAGCAGTTTGGTTGTTGAAGCTTTCTTT. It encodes CASSLVVEAFF.

The CDR3 reads CASSLLGDIPSYNEQFF. The CDR3 DNA reads as TGTGCCAGCAGCCTATTGGGGGACATCCCCTCCTACAATGAGCAGTTCTTC. J is TRBJ2-1 and V is TRBV7-9, with a tentative D call TRBD1 (6 bases). The CDR3 contains 17 residues. V was clipped by 5 bases and J by 0 bases, with 17 bases between them. Looked up from germline, CDR1 is SEHNR and CDR2 is FQNEAQ (reference sequence).

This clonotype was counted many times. This chain's CDR3 is CASSYSRNAGGNTIYF. The CDR3 DNA reads TGTGCCAGCAGTTACTCTCGGAATGCAGGGGGAAACACCATATATTTT. This chain uses TRBV6-6 with TRBJ1-3, with D maybe TRBD1 (5 bases). This CDR3 is 16 amino acids long. Trimming left V 0 bases short and J 4 bases short, with 13 bases between. Germline V gene data show CDR1 as MNHNY and CDR2 as SVGAGI (reference sequence).

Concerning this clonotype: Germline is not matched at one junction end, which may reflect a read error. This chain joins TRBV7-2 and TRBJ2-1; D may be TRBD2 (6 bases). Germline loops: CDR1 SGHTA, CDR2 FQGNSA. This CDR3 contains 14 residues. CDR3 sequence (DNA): TGTGCCAGCAGCTTAGGAGCTAGCGTCAATGAGCAGTCCTTC. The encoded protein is CASSLGASVNEQSF.

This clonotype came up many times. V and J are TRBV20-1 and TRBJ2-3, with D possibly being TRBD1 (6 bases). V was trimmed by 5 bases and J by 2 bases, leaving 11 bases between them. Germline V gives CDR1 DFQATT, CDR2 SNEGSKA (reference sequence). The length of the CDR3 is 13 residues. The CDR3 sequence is CSAPGTNTDTQYF. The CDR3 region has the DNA TGCAGTGCTCCCGGGACAAACACAGATACGCAGTATTTT.

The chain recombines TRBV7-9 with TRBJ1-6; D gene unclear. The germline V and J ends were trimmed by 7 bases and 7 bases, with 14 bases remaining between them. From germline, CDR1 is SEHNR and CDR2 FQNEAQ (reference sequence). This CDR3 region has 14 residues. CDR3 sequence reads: CASNPLRLNSPLHF. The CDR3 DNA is TGTGCCAGCAACCCTCTTAGGCTGAATTCACCCCTCCACTTT.

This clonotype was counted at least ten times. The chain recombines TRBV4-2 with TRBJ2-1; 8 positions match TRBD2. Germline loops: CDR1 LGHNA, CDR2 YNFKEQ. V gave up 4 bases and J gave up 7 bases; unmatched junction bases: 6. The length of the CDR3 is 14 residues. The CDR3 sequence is CASSPAGAGNEQFF. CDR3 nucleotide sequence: TGTGCCAGCAGCCCAGCGGGGGCGGGGAATGAGCAGTTCTTC.

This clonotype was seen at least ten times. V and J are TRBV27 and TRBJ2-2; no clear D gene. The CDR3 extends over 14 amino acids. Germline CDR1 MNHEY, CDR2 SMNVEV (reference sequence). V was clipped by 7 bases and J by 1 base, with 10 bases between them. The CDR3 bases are TGTGCCAGCACGCGGCTCTGGAACACCGGGGAGCTGTTTTTT. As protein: CASTRLWNTGELFF.

The CDR3 nucleotides read TGTGCCAGCAGCATTTTCGCGGGTGATGGCTACACCTTC. Its protein product is CASSIFAGDGYTF. The chain has TRBV7-2 and TRBJ1-2, with D uncertain. CDR3 length equals 13 residues. Deletions cut 5 bases from V and 6 bases from J, with 13 bases between. Germline CDR1 is SGHTA and CDR2 is FQGNSA.

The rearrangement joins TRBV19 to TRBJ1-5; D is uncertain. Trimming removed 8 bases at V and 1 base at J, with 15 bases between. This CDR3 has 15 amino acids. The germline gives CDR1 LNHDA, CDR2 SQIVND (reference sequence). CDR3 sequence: CASGSGPGSNQPQHF. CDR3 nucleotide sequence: TGTGCCAGTGGTTCGGGCCCGGGGAGCAATCAGCCCCAGCATTTT.

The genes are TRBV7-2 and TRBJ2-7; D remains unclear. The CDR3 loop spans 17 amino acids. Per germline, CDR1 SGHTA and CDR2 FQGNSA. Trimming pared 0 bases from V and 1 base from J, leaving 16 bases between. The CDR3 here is CASSLAVTWSSSYEQYF. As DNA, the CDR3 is TGTGCCAGCAGCTTAGCCGTGACATGGAGTTCGTCCTACGAGCAGTACTTC.

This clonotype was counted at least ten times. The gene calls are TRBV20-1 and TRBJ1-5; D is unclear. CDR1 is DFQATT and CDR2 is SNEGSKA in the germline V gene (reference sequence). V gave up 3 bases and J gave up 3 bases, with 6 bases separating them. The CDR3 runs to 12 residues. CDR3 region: CSARPFNQPQHF. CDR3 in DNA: TGCAGTGCTAGGCCCTTCAATCAGCCCCAGCATTTT.

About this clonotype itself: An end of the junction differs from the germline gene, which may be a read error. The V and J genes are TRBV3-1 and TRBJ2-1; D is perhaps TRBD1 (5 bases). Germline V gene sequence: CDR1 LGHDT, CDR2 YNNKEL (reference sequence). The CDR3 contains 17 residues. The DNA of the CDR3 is TGTGCCAGCAGCCTAACGACAGTGAGTAGCTCCTACAATGAGCAGCTCTTC. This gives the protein CASSLTTVSSSYNEQLF.

DNA for the CDR3: TGTGCCAGCAGCGTAGGTGCAGACAACTACGAGCAGTACTTC. It translates to CASSVGADNYEQYF. The chain uses TRBV9 and TRBJ2-7; D not resolved. The CDR3 extends over 14 amino acids. Trimming cost V 0 bases and J 3 bases, with 10 bases left between them. Per the germline V gene, CDR1 is SGDLS and CDR2 is YYNGEE.

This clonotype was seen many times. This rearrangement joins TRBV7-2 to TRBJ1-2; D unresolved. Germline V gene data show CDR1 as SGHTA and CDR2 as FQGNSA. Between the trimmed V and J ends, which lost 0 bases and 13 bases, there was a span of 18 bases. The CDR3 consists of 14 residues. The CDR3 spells CASSLAIGPGDLTF. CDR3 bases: TGTGCCAGCAGCTTAGCGATAGGGCCGGGAGATCTCACCTTC.